The 9 T cell receptor beta chains listed next were all sequenced from one sample in a study of shared clonotypes between healthy human individuals (dated by TCRdb to the early 2020s). Libraries were constructed by the immunoSEQ multiplex PCR assay. TCRdb holds this immuneACCESS table with in-frame rearrangements only. Some clones are missing; in checked studies, unresolved V genes explain under half, and the rest has no known cause. For this sample there are some 2 million clones; roughly 94% appear just once. The top ten clonotypes cover roughly 0.13% of the sample. The sample taken for sequencing was naive CD4+ T cells sorted from blood. This specimen's cell subset or site label, per the study, means: CD45RA+ positively selected. Receptor source: a man aged 18 to 30 in good health.

V and J are TRBV10-2 and TRBJ1-4; TRBD1 matches 7 bases. The germline V gene encodes CDR1 WSHSY and CDR2 SAAADI. This CDR3 has 13 residues. V trimming: 4 bases; J trimming: 8 bases; junction bases outside the gene matches: 4. CDR3 region: CASSVGTEEKLFF. In DNA, the CDR3 is TGCGCCAGCAGTGTAGGGACAGAAGAAAAACTGTTTTTT.

This chain connects TRBV6-1 to TRBJ1-5; unclear D gene. CDR3 length equals 14 residues. V gave up 7 bases and J gave up 2 bases, with 12 bases separating them. Germline V gene sequence: CDR1 MNHNS, CDR2 SASEGT. CDR3 DNA: TGTGCCAGCATCCAAAACAGCGGCAATCAGCCCCAGCATTTT. This gives the protein CASIQNSGNQPQHF.

The rearrangement uses TRBV9 and TRBJ2-2; the match to TRBD2 covers 12 bases. V lost 3 bases to trimming and J lost 7 bases; unmatched junction nucleotides: 4. This CDR3 spans 15 amino acids. Per germline, CDR1 SGDLS and CDR2 YYNGEE. CDR3 in DNA: TGTGCCAGCAGCGAACTAGCGGGGGGAATCGGGGAGCTGTTTTTT. Encoded protein: CASSELAGGIGELFF.

This clone was found once. The gene calls are TRBV6-1 and TRBJ2-1; 7 bases are shared with TRBD2. The CDR3 covers 14 residues. V gave up 7 bases and J gave up 4 bases; unmatched junction bases: 7. Germline V CDR1 and CDR2: MNHNS, SASEGT. For the CDR3, the DNA is TGTGCCAGCATGCAGCGGGGAGCTTACAATGAGCAGTTCTTC. Amino acid sequence: CASMQRGAYNEQFF.

CDR3 region: CASSYSTGGTGELFF. In nucleotides, the CDR3 is TGTGCCAGCAGTTACTCGACGGGGGGCACCGGGGAGCTGTTTTTT. The gene calls are TRBV6-5 and TRBJ2-2; 7 bases match TRBD2. Germline assignment: CDR1 MNHEY and CDR2 SVGAGI. The ends lost 0 bases at V and 4 bases at J; junction bases unmatched: 2. The CDR3 extends over 15 amino acids.

Worth noting for this clone: Other DNA sequences within the sample encode an identical CDR3. The chain uses TRBV9 and TRBJ2-7; D is tentatively TRBD1 or TRBD2 (6 bases each). The CDR3 has 15 residues. The V and J ends lost 2 bases and 0 bases respectively, with 12 bases between them. CDR1 and CDR2 (germline): SGDLS, YYNGEE. CDR3 in amino acids: CASSVDGGSSYEQYF. CDR3 nucleotide sequence: TGTGCCAGCAGCGTTGACGGGGGCTCCTCCTACGAGCAGTACTTC. Full variable domain (remainder filled in from reference TRBV9 and TRBJ2-7): DSGVTQTPKHLITATGQRVTLRCSPRSGDLSVYWYQQSLDQGLQFLIQYYNGEERAKGNILERFSAQQFPDLHSELNLSSLELGDSALYFCASSVDGGSSYEQYFGPGTRLTVT.

The chain joins TRBV6-1 to TRBJ2-7, with D unclear. The length of the CDR3 is 15 residues. With 7 bases removed from V and 2 bases from J, the gap between germline ends came to 18 bases. Germline lookup yields CDR1 MNHNS and CDR2 SASEGT. In nucleotides, the CDR3 is TGTGCCAGCAAGGTGGGGTCCCTTGACCCCTACGAGCAGTACTTC. Translating gives CASKVGSLDPYEQYF.

As concerns this clone: Different DNA sequences within this sample yield the same CDR3. This chain joins TRBV5-6 and TRBJ2-2; D gene unclear. V lost 0 bases to trimming and J lost 2 bases, with 11 bases between them. This CDR3 region has 16 residues. CDR1 is SGHDT and CDR2 is YYEEEE in the germline V gene. The CDR3 DNA sequence: TGTGCCAGCAGCTTGGTCGGTCAAGGCAACACCGGGGAGCTGTTTTTT. Its protein product is CASSLVGQGNTGELFF. Based on the CDR3 plus reference TRBV5-6 and TRBJ2-2, the full variable domain is DAGVTQSPTHLIKTRGQQVTLRCSPKSGHDTVSWYQQALGQGPQFIFQYYEEEERQRGNFPDRFSGHQFPNYSSELNVNALLLGDSALYLCASSLVGQGNTGELFFGEGSRLTVL.

This clone was observed once. V usage is TRBV11-2 and J usage is TRBJ1-6; D possibly corresponds to TRBD1 (6 bases). V was cut by 2 bases and J by 8 bases, with 16 bases left in between. The CDR3 is 16 residues long. Germline CDR1 and CDR2: SGHAT and FQNNGV. As DNA, the CDR3 is TGTGCCAGCAGCTTACGAGGCAGGGGACGGGATTCACCCCTCCACTTT. Encoded protein: CASSLRGRGRDSPLHF.